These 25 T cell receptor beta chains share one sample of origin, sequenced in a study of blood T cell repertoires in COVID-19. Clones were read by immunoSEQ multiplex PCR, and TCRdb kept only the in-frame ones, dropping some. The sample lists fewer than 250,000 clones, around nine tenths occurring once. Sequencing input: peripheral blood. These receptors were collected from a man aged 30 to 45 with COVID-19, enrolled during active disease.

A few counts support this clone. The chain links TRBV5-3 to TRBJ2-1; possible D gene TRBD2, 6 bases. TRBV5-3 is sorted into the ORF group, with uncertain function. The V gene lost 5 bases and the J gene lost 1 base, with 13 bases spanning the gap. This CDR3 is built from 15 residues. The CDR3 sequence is CARSSPGLSYNEQFF. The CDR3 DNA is TGTGCCAGAAGTTCACCGGGACTTTCCTACAATGAGCAGTTCTTC.

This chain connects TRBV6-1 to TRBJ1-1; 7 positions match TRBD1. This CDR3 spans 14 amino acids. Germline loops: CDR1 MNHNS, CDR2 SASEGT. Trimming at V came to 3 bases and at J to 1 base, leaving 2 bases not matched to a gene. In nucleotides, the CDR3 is TGTGCCAGCAGTGACAGGGGGAAGAACACTGAAGCTTTCTTT. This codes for CASSDRGKNTEAFF.

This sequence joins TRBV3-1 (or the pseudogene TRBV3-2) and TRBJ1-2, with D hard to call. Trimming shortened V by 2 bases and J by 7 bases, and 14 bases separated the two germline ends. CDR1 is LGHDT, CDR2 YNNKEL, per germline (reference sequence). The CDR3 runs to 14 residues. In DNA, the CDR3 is TGTGCCAGCAGCCAACGGGGTACATTCGGTGGCTACACCTTC. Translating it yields CASSQRGTFGGYTF.

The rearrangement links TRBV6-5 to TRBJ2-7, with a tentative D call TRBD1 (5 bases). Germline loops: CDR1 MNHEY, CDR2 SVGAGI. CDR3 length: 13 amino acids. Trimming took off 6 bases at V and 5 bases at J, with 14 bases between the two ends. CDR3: CASSLTQGHEQYF. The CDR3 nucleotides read TGTGCCAGCAGCCTTACGCAGGGCCACGAGCAGTACTTC.

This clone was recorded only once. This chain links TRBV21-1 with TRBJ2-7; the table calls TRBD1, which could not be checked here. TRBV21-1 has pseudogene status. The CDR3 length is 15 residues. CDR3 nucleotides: TGTGCCAGCAGCCATTCGGACAGGACGTGGTACGAGCAGTACTTC. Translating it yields CASSHSDRTWYEQYF.

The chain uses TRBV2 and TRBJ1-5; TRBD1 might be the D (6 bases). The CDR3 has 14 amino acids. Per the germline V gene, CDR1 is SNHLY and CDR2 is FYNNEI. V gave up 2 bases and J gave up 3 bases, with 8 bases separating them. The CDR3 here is CASSEQGINQPQHF. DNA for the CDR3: TGTGCCAGCAGTGAACAGGGGATCAATCAGCCCCAGCATTTT.

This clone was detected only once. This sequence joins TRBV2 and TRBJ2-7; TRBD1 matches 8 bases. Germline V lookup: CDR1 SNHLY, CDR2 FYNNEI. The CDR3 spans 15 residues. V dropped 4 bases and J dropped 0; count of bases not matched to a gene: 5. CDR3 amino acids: CASSGGQVSSYEQYF. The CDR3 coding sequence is TGTGCCAGCAGTGGGGGACAGGTGAGCTCCTACGAGCAGTACTTC.

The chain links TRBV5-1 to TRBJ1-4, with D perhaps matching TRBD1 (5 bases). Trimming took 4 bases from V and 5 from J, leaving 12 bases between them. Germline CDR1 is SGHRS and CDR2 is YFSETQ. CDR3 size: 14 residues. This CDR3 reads CASSPDSENEKLFF. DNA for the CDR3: TGCGCCAGCAGCCCCGACAGCGAGAATGAAAAACTGTTTTTT.

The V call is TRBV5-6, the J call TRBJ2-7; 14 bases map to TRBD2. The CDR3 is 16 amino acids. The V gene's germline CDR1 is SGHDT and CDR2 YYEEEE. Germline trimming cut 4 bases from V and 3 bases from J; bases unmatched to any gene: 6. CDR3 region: CASSPTGLAGGYEQYF. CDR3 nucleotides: TGTGCCAGCAGCCCTACCGGACTAGCGGGGGGCTACGAGCAGTACTTC.

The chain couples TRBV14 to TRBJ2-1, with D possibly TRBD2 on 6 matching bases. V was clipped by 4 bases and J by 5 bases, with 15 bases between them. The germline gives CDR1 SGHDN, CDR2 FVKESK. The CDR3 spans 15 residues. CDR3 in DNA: TGTGCCAGCAGCCCACGATGGGGGGTAGACAATGAGCAGTTCTTC. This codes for CASSPRWGVDNEQFF.

The CDR3 nucleotides read TGTGCCTGGAGTGCACAGGGGATTGAAAAACTGTTTTTT. It specifies CAWSAQGIEKLFF. The gene calls are TRBV30 and TRBJ1-4; 7 nucleotides line up with TRBD1. Germline V lookup: CDR1 GTSNPN, CDR2 SVGIG (reference sequence). Trimming took 1 base from V and 7 from J; bases not matched to a gene: 3. The CDR3 has 13 residues.

The CDR3 here is CASSQDTALEQFF. The CDR3 DNA reads TGTGCCAGCAGCCAAGATACCGCGCTTGAGCAGTTCTTC. This sequence joins TRBV3-1 (or the pseudogene TRBV3-2) and TRBJ2-1; unclear D gene. The ends were cut back, 0 bases at V and 9 bases at J, with 9 bases in the middle. The CDR3 totals 13 residues. Germline loops: CDR1 LGHDT, CDR2 YNNKEL (reference sequence).

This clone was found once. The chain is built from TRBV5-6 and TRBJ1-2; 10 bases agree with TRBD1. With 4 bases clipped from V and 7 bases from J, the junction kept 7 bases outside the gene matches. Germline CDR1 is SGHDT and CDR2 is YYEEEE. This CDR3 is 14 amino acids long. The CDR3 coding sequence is TGTGCCAGCAGCCCTCGACAGGGGGCGGGTGGCTACACCTTC. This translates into CASSPRQGAGGYTF.

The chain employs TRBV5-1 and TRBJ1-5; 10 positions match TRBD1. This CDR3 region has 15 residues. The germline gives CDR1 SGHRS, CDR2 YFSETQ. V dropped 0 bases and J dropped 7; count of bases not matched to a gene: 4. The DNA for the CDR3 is TGCGCCAGCAGCTTGGACGGACAGGGGGACCAGCCCCAGCATTTT. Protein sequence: CASSLDGQGDQPQHF.

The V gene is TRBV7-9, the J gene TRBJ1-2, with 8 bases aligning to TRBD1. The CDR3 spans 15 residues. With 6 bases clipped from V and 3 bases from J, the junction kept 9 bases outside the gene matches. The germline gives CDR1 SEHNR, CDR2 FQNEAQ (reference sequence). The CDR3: CASSSDRVDHYGYTF. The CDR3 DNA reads TGTGCCAGCAGTTCGGACAGGGTCGATCACTATGGCTACACCTTC.

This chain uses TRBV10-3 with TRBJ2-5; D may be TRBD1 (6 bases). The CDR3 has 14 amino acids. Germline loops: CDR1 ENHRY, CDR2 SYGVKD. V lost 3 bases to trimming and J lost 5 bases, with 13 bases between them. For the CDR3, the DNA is TGTGCCATCAGTGAAGCAGGGGCCGAGGAGACCCAGTACTTC. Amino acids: CAISEAGAEETQYF.

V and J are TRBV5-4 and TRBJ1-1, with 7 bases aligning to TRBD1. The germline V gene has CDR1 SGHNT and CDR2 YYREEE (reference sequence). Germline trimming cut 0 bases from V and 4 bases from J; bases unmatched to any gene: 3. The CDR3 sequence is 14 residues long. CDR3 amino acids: CASSLAGGITEAFF. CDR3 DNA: TGTGCCAGCAGCTTGGCAGGGGGAATCACTGAAGCTTTCTTT. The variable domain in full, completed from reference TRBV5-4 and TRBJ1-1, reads ETGVTQSPTHLIKTRGQQVTLRCSSQSGHNTVSWYQQALGQGPQFIFQYYREEENGRGNFPPRFSGLQFPNYSSELNVNALELDDSALYLCASSLAGGITEAFFGQGTRLTVV.

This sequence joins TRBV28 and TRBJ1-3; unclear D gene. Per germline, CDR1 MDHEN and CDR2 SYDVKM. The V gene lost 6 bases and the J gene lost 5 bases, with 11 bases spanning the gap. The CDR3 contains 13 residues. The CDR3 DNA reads TGTGCCAGCAGGCGACTCGATCGAAACACCATATATTTT. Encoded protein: CASRRLDRNTIYF.

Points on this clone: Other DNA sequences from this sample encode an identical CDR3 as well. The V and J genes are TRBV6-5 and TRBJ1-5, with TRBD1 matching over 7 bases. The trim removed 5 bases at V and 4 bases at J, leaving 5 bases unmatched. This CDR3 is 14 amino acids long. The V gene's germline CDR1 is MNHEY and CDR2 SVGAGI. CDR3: CASSLGQPNQPQHF. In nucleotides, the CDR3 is TGTGCCAGCAGTCTGGGACAGCCTAATCAGCCCCAGCATTTT.

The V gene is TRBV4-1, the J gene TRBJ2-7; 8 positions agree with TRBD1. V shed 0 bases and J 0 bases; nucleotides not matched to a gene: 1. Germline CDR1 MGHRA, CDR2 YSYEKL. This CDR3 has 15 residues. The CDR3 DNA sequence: TGCGCCAGCAGCCAAGAGGGGACAGGCTCCTACGAGCAGTACTTC. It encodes CASSQEGTGSYEQYF.

Here the CDR3 reads CASSQERRINTEAFF. As DNA, the CDR3 is TGTGCCAGCAGCCAAGAGCGCAGGATCAACACTGAAGCTTTCTTT. V and J are TRBV4-2 and TRBJ1-1, with D unresolved. The CDR3 has 15 amino acids. V dropped 0 bases and J dropped 2 bases, with 10 bases sitting between them. CDR1 is LGHNA, CDR2 YNFKEQ, per germline.

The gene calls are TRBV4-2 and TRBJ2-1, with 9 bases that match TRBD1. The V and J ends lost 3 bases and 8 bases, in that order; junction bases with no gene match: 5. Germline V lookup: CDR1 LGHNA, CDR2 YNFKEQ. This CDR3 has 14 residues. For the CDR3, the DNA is TGTGCCAGCAGCCAGGGCCGGGACAGGGATGAGCAGTTCTTC. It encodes CASSQGRDRDEQFF.

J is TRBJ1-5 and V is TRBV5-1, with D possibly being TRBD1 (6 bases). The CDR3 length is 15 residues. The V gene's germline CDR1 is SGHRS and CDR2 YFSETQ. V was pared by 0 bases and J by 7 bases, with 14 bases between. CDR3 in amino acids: CASSLVTGKEQPQHF. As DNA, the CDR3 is TGCGCCAGCAGCTTGGTTACAGGGAAGGAGCAGCCCCAGCATTTT.

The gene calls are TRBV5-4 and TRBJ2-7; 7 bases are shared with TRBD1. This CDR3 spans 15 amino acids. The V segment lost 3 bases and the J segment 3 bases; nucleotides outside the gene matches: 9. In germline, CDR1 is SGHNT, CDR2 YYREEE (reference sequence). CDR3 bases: TGTGCCAGCAGCTGGGGACAGCAGCCCTTCTACGAGCAGTACTTC. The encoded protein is CASSWGQQPFYEQYF.

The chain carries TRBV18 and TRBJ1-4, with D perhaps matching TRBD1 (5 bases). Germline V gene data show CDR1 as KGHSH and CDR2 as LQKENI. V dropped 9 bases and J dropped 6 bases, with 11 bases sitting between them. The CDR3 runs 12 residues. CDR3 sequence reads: CASRTRDEKLFF. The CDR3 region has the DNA TGTGCCAGTCGTACCAGGGATGAAAAACTGTTTTTT.